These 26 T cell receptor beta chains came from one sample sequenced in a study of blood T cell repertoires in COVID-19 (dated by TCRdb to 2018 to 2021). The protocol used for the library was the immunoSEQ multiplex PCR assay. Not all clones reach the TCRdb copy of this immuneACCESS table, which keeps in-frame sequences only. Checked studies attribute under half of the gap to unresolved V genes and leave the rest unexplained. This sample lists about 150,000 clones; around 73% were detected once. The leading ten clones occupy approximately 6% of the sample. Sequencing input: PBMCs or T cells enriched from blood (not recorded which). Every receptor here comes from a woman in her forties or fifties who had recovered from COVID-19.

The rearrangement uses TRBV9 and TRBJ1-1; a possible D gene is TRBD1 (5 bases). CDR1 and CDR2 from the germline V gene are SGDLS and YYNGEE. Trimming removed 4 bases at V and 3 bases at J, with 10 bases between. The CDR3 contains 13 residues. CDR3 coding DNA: TGTGCCAGCAGCCCCCGGGGGGACACTGAAGCTTTCTTT. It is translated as CASSPRGDTEAFF.

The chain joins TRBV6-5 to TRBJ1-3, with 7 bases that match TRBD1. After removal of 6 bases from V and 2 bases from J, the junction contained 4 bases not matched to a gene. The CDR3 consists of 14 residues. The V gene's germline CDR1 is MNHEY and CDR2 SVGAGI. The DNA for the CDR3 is TGTGCCAGCAGGGGTACAGGGGCTGGAAACACCATATATTTT. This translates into CASRGTGAGNTIYF.

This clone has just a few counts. In nucleotides, the CDR3 is TGTGCCAGCAGTTACTCGATTCCAGGGGGCCATCAGCCCCAGCATTTT. This translates into CASSYSIPGGHQPQHF. The chain has TRBV6-5 and TRBJ1-5, with TRBD1 matching over 8 bases. The CDR3 is made up of 16 amino acids. V lost 0 bases and J lost 5; bases outside the gene matches: 6. Germline V CDR1 and CDR2: MNHEY, SVGAGI.

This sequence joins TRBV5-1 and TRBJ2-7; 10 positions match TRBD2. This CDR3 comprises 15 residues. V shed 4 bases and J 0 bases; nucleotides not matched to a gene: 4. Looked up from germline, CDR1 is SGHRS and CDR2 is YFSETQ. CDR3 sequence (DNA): TGCGCCAGCAGCGTTCGGACTAGCGGCTCCTACGAGCAGTACTTC. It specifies CASSVRTSGSYEQYF. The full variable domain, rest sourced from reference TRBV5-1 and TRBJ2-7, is KAGVTQTPRYLIKTRGQQVTLSCSPISGHRSVSWYQQTPGQGLQFLFEYFSETQRNKGNFPGRFSGRQFSNSRSEMNVSTLELGDSALYLCASSVRTSGSYEQYFGPGTRLTVT.

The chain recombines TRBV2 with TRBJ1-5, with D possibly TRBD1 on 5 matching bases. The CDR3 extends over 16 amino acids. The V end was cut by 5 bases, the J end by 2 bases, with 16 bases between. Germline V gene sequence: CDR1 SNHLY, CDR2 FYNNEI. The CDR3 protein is CASSPPGVSGNQPQHF. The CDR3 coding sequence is TGTGCCAGCAGTCCCCCGGGGGTCAGCGGCAATCAGCCCCAGCATTTT.

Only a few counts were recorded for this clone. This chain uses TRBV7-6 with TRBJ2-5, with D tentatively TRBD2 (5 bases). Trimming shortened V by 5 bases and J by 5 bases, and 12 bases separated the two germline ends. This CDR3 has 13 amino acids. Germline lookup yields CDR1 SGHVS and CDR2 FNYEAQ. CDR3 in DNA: TGTGCCAGCAGCGGTAGTGGCGGGGAGACCCAGTACTTC. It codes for CASSGSGGETQYF.

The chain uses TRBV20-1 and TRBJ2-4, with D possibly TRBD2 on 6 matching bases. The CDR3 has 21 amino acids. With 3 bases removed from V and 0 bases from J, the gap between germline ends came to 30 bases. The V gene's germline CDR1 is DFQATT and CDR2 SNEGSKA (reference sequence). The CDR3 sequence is CSASSLGWDSAGSLAKNIQYF. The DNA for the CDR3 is TGCAGTGCTAGTTCCTTAGGGTGGGACTCTGCCGGGAGTTTAGCCAAAAACATTCAGTACTTC.

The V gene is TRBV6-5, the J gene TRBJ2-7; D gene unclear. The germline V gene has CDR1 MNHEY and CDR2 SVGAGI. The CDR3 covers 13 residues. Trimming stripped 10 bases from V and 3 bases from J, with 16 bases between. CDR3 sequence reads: CATHSFSFYEQYV. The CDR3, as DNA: TGTGCCACCCACAGTTTTTCCTTCTACGAGCAGTACGTC.

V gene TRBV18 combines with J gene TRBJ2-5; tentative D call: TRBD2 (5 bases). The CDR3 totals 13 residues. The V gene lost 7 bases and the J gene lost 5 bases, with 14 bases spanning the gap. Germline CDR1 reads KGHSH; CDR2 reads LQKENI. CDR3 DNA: TGTGCCAGCTTCGAGAGGGCTGTGGAGACCCAGTACTTC. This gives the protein CASFERAVETQYF.

The CDR3 nucleotides are TGTGCCATCAGGGCCCTGAACACCGGGGAGCTGTTTTTT. It specifies CAIRALNTGELFF. The chain joins TRBV10-3 to TRBJ2-2; D gene uncertain. Per germline, CDR1 ENHRY and CDR2 SYGVKD. V was cut by 6 bases and J by 1 base, with 6 bases left in between. The CDR3 contains 13 residues.

The CDR3 region has the DNA TGTGCCAGCACCCCAGTGGGGGCTGAATCATACGAGCAGTACTTC. It yields the protein CASTPVGAESYEQYF. The chain employs TRBV7-9 and TRBJ2-7, with D perhaps matching TRBD1 (6 bases). The CDR3 spans 15 residues. Germline V gives CDR1 SEHNR, CDR2 FQNEAQ (reference sequence). Between the trimmed V and J ends, which lost 7 bases and 4 bases, there was a span of 20 bases.

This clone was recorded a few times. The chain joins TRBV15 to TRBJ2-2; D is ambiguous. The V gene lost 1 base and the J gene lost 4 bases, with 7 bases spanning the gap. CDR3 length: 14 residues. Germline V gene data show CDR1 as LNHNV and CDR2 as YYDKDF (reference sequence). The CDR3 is CATSRGAATGELFF. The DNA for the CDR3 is TGTGCCACCAGCAGAGGGGCCGCCACCGGGGAGCTGTTTTTT.

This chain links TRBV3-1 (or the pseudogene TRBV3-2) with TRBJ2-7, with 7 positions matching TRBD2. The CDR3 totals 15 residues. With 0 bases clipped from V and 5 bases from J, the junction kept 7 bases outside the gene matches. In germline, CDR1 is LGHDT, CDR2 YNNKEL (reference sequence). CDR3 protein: CASSQEGPGGNEQYF. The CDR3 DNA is TGTGCCAGCAGCCAAGAAGGGCCGGGGGGAAACGAGCAGTACTTC.

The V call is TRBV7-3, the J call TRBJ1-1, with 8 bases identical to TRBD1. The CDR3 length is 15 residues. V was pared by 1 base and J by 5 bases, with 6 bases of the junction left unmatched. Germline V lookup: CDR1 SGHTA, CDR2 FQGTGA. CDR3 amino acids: CASSLNPGGFTEAFF. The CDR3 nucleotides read TGTGCCAGCAGCTTAAACCCAGGGGGCTTTACTGAAGCTTTCTTT.

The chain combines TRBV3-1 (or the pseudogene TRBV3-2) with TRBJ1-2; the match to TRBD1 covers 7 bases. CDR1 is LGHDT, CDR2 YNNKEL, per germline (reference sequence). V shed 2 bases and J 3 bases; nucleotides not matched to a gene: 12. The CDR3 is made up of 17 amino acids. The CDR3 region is CASSQQIDRALDYGYTF. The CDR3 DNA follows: TGTGCCAGCAGCCAACAAATAGACAGGGCCTTGGACTATGGCTACACCTTC.

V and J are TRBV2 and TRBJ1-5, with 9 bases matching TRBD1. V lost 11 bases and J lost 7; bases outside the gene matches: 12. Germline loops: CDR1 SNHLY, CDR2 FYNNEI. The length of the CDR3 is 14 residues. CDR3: CASRPNRGPQPQHF. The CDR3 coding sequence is TGTGCCTCAAGACCCAACAGGGGGCCCCAGCCCCAGCATTTT. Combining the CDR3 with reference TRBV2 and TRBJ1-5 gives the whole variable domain EPEVTQTPSHQVTQMGQEVILRCVPISNHLYFYWYRQILGQKVEFLVSFYNNEISEKSEIFDDQFSVERPDGSNFTLKIRSTKLEDSAMYFCASRPNRGPQPQHFGDGTRLSIL.

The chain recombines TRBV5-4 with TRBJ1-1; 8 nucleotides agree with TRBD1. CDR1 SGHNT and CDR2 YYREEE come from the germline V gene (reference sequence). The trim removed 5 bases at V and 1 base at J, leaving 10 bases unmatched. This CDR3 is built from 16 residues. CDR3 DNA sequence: TGTGCCAGCAGTCGTATCTCGGACAGGGCGAACACTGAAGCTTTCTTT. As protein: CASSRISDRANTEAFF.

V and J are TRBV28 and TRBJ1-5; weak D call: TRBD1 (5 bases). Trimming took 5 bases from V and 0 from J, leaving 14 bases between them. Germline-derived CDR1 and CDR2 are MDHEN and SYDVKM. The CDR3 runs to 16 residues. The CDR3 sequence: CASSGGGSDSNQPQHF. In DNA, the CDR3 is TGTGCCAGCAGTGGGGGGGGGTCTGATAGCAATCAGCCCCAGCATTTT. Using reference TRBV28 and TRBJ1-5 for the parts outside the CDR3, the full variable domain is DVKVTQSSRYLVKRTGEKVFLECVQDMDHENMFWYRQDPGLGLRLIYFSYDVKMKEKGDIPEGYSVSREKKERFSLILESASTNQTSMYLCASSGGGSDSNQPQHFGDGTRLSIL.

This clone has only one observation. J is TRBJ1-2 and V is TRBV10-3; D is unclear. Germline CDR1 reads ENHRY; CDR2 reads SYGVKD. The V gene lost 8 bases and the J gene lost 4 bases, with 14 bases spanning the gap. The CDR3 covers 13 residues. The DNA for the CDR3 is TGTGCCATCTCAGAGGGAGTGACCTATGGCTACACCTTC. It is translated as CAISEGVTYGYTF.

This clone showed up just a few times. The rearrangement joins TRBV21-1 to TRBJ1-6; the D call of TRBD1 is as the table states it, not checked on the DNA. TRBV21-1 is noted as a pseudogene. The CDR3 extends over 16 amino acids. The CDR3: CASSKTGQGLVSPLHF. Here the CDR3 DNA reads TGTGCCAGCAGCAAAACGGGACAGGGGCTAGTTTCACCCCTCCACTTT.

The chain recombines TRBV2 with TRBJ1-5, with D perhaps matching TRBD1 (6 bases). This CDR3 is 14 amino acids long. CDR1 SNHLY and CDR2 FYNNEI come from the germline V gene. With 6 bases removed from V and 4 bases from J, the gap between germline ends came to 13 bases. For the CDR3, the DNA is TGTGCCAGCAGCAGGGGCAATCCTAATCAGCCCCAGCATTTT. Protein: CASSRGNPNQPQHF.

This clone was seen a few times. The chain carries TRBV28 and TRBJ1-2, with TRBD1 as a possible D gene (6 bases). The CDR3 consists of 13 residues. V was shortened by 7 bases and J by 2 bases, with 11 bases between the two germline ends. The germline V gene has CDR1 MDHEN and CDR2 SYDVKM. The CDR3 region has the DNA TGTGCCAGCACGCTGAGGGGGAACTATGGCTACACCTTC. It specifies CASTLRGNYGYTF.

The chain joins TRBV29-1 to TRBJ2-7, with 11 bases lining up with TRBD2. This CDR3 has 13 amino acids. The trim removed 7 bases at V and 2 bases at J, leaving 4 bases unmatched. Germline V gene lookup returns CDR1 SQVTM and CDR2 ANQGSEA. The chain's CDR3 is CSGILAGAYEQYF. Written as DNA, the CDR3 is TGCAGCGGCATACTAGCGGGGGCCTACGAGCAGTACTTC.

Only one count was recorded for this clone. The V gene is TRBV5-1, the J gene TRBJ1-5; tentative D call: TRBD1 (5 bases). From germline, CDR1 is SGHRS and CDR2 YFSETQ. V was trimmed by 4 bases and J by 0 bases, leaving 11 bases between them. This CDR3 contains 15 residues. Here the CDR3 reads CASSPIGGSNQPQHF. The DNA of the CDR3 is TGCGCCAGCAGCCCTATCGGGGGTAGCAATCAGCCCCAGCATTTT.

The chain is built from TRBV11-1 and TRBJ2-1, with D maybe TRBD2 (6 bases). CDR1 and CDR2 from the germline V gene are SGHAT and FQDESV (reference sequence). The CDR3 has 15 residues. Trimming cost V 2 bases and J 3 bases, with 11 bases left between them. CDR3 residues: CASSLFGGFYNEQFF. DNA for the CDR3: TGTGCCAGCAGCTTATTCGGGGGTTTCTACAATGAGCAGTTCTTC. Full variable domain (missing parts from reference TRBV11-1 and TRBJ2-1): EAEVAQSPRYKITEKSQAVAFWCDPISGHATLYWYRQILGQGPELLVQFQDESVVDDSQLPKDRFSAERLKGVDSTLKIQPAELGDSAMYLCASSLFGGFYNEQFFGPGTRLTVL.

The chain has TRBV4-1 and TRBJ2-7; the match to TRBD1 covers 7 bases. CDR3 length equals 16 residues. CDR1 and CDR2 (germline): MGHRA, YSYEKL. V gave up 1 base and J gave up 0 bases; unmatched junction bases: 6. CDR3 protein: CASSQVRTGDSYEQYF. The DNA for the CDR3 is TGCGCCAGCAGCCAAGTTCGGACAGGAGACTCCTACGAGCAGTACTTC.